This is a list of T cell receptor beta chains from one sample in a study of control samples from healthy donors and cancer patients. TCRdb keeps only in-frame clones here, not all; method: immunoSEQ multiplex PCR. The table records around 90,000 clones, under 90% of them present only once. Sequencing input: blood. The receptors derive from a woman aged 35 to 49 in good health. The CDR3 runs from the conserved cysteine through the conserved F or W. Fields, in order: V gene, clone size, CDR3 length, J gene, D gene, CDR3 protein, CDR3 DNA. A D gene is named only where the DNA matches it firmly. Not all rows give a size; the values are once, few, many and, for expanded clones, a class.

>TRBV19|.|14|TRBJ1-1|.
CASSMAGRWTEAFF
TGTGCCAGTAGTATGGCAGGGCGATGGACTGAAGCTTTCTTT
>TRBV2|.|14|TRBJ2-3|TRBD2
CASGLAGGGDTQYF
TGTGCCAGCGGACTAGCGGGGGGAGGAGATACGCAGTATTTT
>TRBV6-1|.|16|TRBJ1-4|.
CASSAGDGGEREKLFF
TGTGCCAGCAGTGCAGGGGACGGAGGGGAACGTGAAAAACTGTTTTTT
>TRBV9|.|15|TRBJ2-3|.
CASSGTGNPTDTQYF
TGTGCCAGCAGCGGAACAGGGAACCCCACAGATACGCAGTATTTT
>TRBV19|.|14|TRBJ1-3|TRBD1
CASSQGARGNTIYF
TGTGCCAGTAGCCAGGGGGCGAGAGGAAACACCATATATTTT
>TRBV25-1|once|14|TRBJ1-4|.
CASSESRGHEKLFF
TGTGCCAGCAGTGAAAGCAGGGGACATGAAAAACTGTTTTTT
>TRBV3-1/TRBV3-2|.|12|TRBJ1-1|.
CASSQGGVGAFF
TGTGCCAGCAGCCAAGGAGGGGTGGGAGCTTTCTTT
>TRBV6-5|.|14|TRBJ1-2|.
CASSFGVRSYGYTF
TGTGCCAGCAGTTTCGGGGTTAGGTCTTATGGCTACACCTTC
>TRBV6-1|.|14|TRBJ1-2|.
CASSEADQGGGYTF
TGTGCCAGCAGTGAAGCGGATCAGGGAGGGGGCTACACCTTC
>TRBV5-4|few|15|TRBJ1-2|.
CASSFGREEYYGYTF
TGTGCCAGCAGCTTCGGGCGGGAGGAGTACTATGGCTACACCTTC
>TRBV10-1|.|14|TRBJ2-3|.
CASSESQGTDTQYF
TGCGCCAGCAGTGAGTCCCAGGGCACAGATACGCAGTATTTT
>TRBV6-5|.|14|TRBJ1-5|.
CASTTEAINQPQHF
TGTGCCAGCACGACAGAAGCCATCAATCAGCCCCAGCATTTT
>TRBV6-2/TRBV6-3|.|15|TRBJ1-3|TRBD1
CASSHQGASGNTIYF
TGTGCCAGCAGTCATCAGGGGGCCTCTGGAAACACCATATATTTT
>TRBV15|.|16|TRBJ2-3|TRBD2
CATSRGTSGLTDTQYF
TGTGCCACCAGCAGAGGGACTAGCGGGCTCACAGATACGCAGTATTTT
>TRBV7-9|once|15|TRBJ2-1|TRBD1
CASSPLVTGVNEQFF
TGTGCCAGCAGCCCCCTTGTGACAGGGGTCAATGAGCAGTTCTTC
>TRBV5-1|.|17|TRBJ1-2|.
CASSPSGGTGLYYGYTF
TGCGCCAGCAGCCCCTCGGGGGGTACTGGGCTCTACTATGGCTACACCTTC
>TRBV15|once|17|TRBJ1-4|.
CATSRDAAGRNNEKLFF
TGTGCCACCAGCAGAGATGCTGCGGGACGGAATAATGAAAAACTGTTTTTT
>TRBV6-1|few|16|TRBJ2-3|.
CASSASGTNGADTQYF
TGTGCCAGCAGTGCGAGCGGGACAAATGGGGCAGATACGCAGTATTTT
>TRBV12-5|.|15|TRBJ2-3|TRBD1
CASGRGTGGSDTQYF
TGTGCTAGTGGTCGCGGGACAGGGGGTTCAGATACGCAGTATTTT
>TRBV19|.|13|TRBJ1-3|.
CASTETAGNTIYF
TGTGCCAGTACCGAGACGGCTGGAAACACCATATATTTT
>TRBV7-3|.|15|TRBJ2-1|TRBD1
CASSKAGTVLNEQFF
TGTGCCAGCAGCAAAGCCGGGACAGTACTCAATGAGCAGTTCTTC
>TRBV27|.|13|TRBJ2-7|.
CASSFGRGYEQYF
TGTGCCAGCAGTTTTGGAAGGGGGTACGAGCAGTACTTC
>TRBV7-9|once|14|TRBJ2-1|TRBD1
CASSLADRYNEQFF
TGTGCCAGCAGCTTAGCGGACAGGTACAATGAGCAGTTCTTC
>TRBV5-5|.|16|TRBJ1-1|TRBD1
CASSLGQGLMNTEAFF
TGTGCCAGCAGCTTGGGACAGGGCCTTATGAACACTGAAGCTTTCTTT
>TRBV9|.|12|TRBJ1-2|.
CASSTVRDRYTF
TGTGCCAGCAGTACAGTCCGGGATCGCTACACCTTC
>TRBV6-2/TRBV6-3|.|15|TRBJ1-5|.
CASSYGSGASQPQHF
TGTGCCAGCAGTTACGGTTCAGGGGCCTCTCAGCCCCAGCATTTT
>TRBV6-5|.|15|TRBJ2-1|TRBD2
CASSRTSGGGNEQFF
TGTGCCAGCAGTCGGACTAGCGGGGGAGGCAATGAGCAGTTCTTC
>TRBV12-3/TRBV12-4|.|13|TRBJ2-7|.
CASSLAHPYEQYF
TGTGCCAGCAGTTTAGCGCACCCCTACGAGCAGTACTTC
>TRBV20-1|.|16|TRBJ2-4|TRBD2
CSASIGLAGFWDIQYF
TGCAGTGCTAGTATCGGCCTAGCGGGGTTTTGGGACATTCAGTACTTC
>TRBV6-5|.|14|TRBJ1-2|TRBD1
CASRKPQGAAGYTF
TGTGCCAGCAGAAAACCCCAGGGGGCTGCTGGCTACACCTTC
>TRBV12-3/TRBV12-4|.|13|TRBJ2-1|TRBD2
CASTGLAVNEQFF
TGTGCCAGCACAGGACTAGCGGTCAATGAGCAGTTCTTC
>TRBV27|.|15|TRBJ1-6|.
CASSLGSGRNSPLHF
TGTGCCAGCAGTTTAGGCTCAGGGCGCAATTCACCCCTCCACTTT
>TRBV5-4|.|17|TRBJ2-1|.
CASSLAGRGRTYNEQFF
TGTGCCAGCAGCTTGGCCGGACGGGGGCGAACCTACAATGAGCAGTTCTTC
>TRBV7-6|.|17|TRBJ2-2|TRBD2
CASSLYGGGAGTGELFF
TGTGCCAGCAGCCTCTACGGCGGGGGGGCGGGCACCGGGGAGCTGTTTTTT
>TRBV2|.|13|TRBJ2-1|.
CASSEGEGDEQFF
TGTGCCAGCAGTGAAGGGGAGGGGGATGAGCAGTTCTTC
>TRBV24-1|.|12|TRBJ1-2|.
CATSDFGYGYTF
TGTGCCACCAGTGATTTCGGGTATGGCTACACCTTC
>TRBV29-1|.|16|TRBJ1-5|.
CSVRVAGGNSNQPQHF
TGCAGCGTTCGGGTTGCCGGGGGTAATAGCAATCAGCCCCAGCATTTT
>TRBV9|few|16|TRBJ1-1|.
CASSPSPTGFSTEAFF
TGTGCCAGCAGCCCCAGTCCTACAGGGTTTAGCACTGAAGCTTTCTTT
>TRBV6-5|.|15|TRBJ2-5|.
CASMLRGRGVETQYF
TGTGCCAGCATGCTCCGAGGTAGAGGGGTAGAGACCCAGTACTTC
>TRBV19|.|14|TRBJ1-2|.
CASSIGRDIYGYTF
TGTGCCAGTAGTATAGGCCGGGACATCTATGGCTACACCTTC
>TRBV7-2|.|15|TRBJ2-7|TRBD1
CASSLGTGRTYEQYF
TGTGCCAGCAGTTTGGGGACAGGGAGGACGTACGAGCAGTACTTC
>TRBV7-2|few|18|TRBJ1-1|.
CASSLDGRWRAANTEAFF
TGTGCCAGCAGCTTAGACGGGCGTTGGAGGGCCGCTAACACTGAAGCTTTCTTT